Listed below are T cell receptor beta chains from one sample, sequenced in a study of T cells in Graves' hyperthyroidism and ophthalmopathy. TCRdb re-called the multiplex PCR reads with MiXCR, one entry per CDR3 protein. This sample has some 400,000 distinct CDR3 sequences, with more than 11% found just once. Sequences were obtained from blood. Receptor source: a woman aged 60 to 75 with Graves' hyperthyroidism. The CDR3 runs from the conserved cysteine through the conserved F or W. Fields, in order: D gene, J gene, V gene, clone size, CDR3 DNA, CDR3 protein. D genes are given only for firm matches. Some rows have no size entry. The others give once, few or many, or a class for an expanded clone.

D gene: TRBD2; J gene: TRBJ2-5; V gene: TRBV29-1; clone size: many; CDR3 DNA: TGCGCCGGGAGGGCGGGACCGCAAACGGGGACCCAGTACTTC; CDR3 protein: CAGRAGPQTGTQYF
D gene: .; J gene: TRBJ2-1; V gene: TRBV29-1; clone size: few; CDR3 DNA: TGCAGCGTTGAATGGGGATACAATGAGCAGTTCTTC; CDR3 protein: CSVEWGYNEQFF
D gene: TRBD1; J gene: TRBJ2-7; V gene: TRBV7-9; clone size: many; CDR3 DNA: TGTGCCAGCAGTTCCTCAGGGGGCGCGAGGTACGAGCAGTACTTC; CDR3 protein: CASSSSGGARYEQYF
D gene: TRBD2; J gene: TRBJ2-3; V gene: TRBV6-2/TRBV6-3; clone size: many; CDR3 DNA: TGTGCCAGCAGTTTACAGACCCCAGGACTAGCGGGAGCCACAGATACGCAGTATTTT; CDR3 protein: CASSLQTPGLAGATDTQYF
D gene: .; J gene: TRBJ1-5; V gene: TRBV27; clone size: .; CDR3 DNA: TGTGCCAGCAGTTTGCACGGAGACAATCAGCCCCAGCATTTT; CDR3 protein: CASSLHGDNQPQHF
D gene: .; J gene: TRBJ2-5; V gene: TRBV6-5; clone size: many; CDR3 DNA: TGTGCCAGCAGTTACTCGAAAACACCGGCTGGACAAGAGACCCAGTACTTC; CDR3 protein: CASSYSKTPAGQETQYF
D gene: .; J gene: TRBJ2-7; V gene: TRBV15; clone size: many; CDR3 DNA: TGTGCCACCAGCAGGCGCAGGACTTTAGACGAGCAGTACTTC; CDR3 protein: CATSRRRTLDEQYF
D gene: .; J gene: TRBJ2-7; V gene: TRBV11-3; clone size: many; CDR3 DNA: TGTGCCAGCAGCCCCGGCAGGGGCGAGCAGTACTTC; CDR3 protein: CASSPGRGEQYF
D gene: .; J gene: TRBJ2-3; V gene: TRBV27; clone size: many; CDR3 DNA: TGTGCCAGCAGTTTAGGGGGGGGGCTAGGCACAGATACGCAGTATTTT; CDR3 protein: CASSLGGGLGTDTQYF
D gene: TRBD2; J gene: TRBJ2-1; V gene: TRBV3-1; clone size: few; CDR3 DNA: TGTGCCAGCAGTAATTTAGCGGGAGTTGTCGCTGAGCAGTTCTTC; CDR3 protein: CASSNLAGVVAEQFF
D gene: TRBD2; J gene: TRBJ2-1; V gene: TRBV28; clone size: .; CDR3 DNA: TGTGCCAGCTTACCGGGGGGAGCGGTATACAATGAGCAGTTCTTC; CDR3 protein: CASLPGGAVYNEQFF
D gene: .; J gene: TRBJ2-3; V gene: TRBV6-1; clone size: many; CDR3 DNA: TGTGCCAGCAGTGCTAACCTGGCTTCAGATACGCAGTATTTT; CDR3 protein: CASSANLASDTQYF
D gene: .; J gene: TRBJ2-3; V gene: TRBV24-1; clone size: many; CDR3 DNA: TGTGCCACCAGTTTGGGGGCCGTAACAGATACGCAGTATTTT; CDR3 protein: CATSLGAVTDTQYF
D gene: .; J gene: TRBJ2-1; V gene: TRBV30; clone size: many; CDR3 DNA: TGTGCCTGGATGGGAGCTGTTGAGCAGTTCTTC; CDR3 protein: CAWMGAVEQFF
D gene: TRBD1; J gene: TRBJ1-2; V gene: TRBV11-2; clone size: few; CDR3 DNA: TGTGCCAGCAGCTACCCTCGGGACAGGGGATATGGCTACACCTTC; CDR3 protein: CASSYPRDRGYGYTF
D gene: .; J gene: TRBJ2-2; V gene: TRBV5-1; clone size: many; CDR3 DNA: TGCGCCAGCAGCTTTCAGGGAGAGGCCACCGGGGAGCTGTTTTTT; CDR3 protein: CASSFQGEATGELFF
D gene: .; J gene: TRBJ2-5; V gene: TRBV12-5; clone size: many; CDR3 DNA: TGTGCTAGTGGTCTCGGAGGAGGGTACCAAGAGACCCAGTACTTC; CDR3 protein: CASGLGGGYQETQYF
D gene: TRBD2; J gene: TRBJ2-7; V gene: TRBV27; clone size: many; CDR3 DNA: TGTGCCAGCAGTCCTTATCGGACTAGCTTTTCCGAGCAGTACTTC; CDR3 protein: CASSPYRTSFSEQYF
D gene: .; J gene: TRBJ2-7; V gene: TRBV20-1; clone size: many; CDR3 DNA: TGCAGTGCTAGAGGGACTACTCCTTCGGGGGAGCAGTACTTC; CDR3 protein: CSARGTTPSGEQYF
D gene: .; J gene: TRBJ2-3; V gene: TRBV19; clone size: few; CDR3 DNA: TGTGCCAGTAGTCGACAAGCCTCTAGCACAGATACGCAGTATTTT; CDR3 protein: CASSRQASSTDTQYF
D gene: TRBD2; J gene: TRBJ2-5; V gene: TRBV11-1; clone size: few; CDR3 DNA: TGTGCCAGCAGCCGGACCCCCGGGAGGGCCGGGGAGACCCAGTACTTC; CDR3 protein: CASSRTPGRAGETQYF
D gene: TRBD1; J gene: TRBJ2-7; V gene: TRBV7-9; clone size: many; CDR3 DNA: TGTGCCAGCAGCTCCCCTACGGGACAGCCCTACGAGCAGTACTTC; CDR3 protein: CASSSPTGQPYEQYF
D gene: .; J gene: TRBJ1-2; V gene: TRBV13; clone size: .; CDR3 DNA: TGTGCCAGCAGCTTAATGAGATATCCTAACTATGGCTACACCTTC; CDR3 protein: CASSLMRYPNYGYTF
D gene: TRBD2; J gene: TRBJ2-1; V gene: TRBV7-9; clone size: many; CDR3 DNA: TGTGCCAGCAGCTTAGGGCCCGCTAGCGGGAGAGGGGGCAATGAGCAGTTCTTC; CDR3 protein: CASSLGPASGRGGNEQFF
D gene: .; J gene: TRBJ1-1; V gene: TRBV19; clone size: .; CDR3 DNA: TGTGCCAGTAACCCCGCGGGGTACACTGAAGCTTTCTTT; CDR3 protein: CASNPAGYTEAFF
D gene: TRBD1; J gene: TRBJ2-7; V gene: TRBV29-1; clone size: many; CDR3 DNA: TGCAGCGTTAGACGAGGGGGCGAGTCACCCGAGCAGTACTTC; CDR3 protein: CSVRRGGESPEQYF
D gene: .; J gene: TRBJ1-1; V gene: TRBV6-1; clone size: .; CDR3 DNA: TGTGCCAGCAGTTATAGTCAGATCTCCCGAACTGAAGCTTTCTTT; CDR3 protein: CASSYSQISRTEAFF
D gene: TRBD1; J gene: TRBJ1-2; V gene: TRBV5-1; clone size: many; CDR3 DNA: TGCGCCAGCAGCTCCCAGGCAGGGGGCAACTATGGCTACACCTTC; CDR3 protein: CASSSQAGGNYGYTF
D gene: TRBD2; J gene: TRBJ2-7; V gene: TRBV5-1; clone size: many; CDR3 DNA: TGCGCCAGCAGCTTGGCTACTAGCGGGACCCCCTCCTACGAGCAGTACTTC; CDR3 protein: CASSLATSGTPSYEQYF
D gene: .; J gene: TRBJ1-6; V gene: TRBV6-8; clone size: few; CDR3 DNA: TGTGCCAGCAGTTACTCGGCAGTGCTCCACTTT; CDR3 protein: CASSYSAVLHF
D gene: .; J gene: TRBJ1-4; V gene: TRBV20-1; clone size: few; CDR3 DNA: TGCAGTGCCCGGGGGAGCTCTGCAACTAATGAAAAACTGTTTTTT; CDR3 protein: CSARGSSATNEKLFF
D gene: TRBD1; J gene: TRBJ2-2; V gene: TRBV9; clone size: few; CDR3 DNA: TGTGCCAGCAGCGTTACAGGGGCCCGGAACACCGGGGAGCTGTTTTTT; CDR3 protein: CASSVTGARNTGELFF
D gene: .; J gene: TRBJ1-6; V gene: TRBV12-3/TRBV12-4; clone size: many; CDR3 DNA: TGTGCCAGCAGTCCCCGCCCGGGGAAGAATTCACCCCTCCACTTT; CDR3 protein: CASSPRPGKNSPLHF
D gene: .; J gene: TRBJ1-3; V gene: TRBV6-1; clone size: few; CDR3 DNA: TGTGCCAGCATGATACAGGGTTGGGGAGACACCATATATTTT; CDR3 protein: CASMIQGWGDTIYF
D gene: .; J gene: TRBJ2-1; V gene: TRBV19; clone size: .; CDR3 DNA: TGTGCCGCGTCATCAACAGGGTACTACAATGAGCAGTTCTTC; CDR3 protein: CAASSTGYYNEQFF
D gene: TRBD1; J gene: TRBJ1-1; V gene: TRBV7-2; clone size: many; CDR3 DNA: TGTGCCAGCAGCTTATCGGGGGACAGGGGGCAGGAGGCTTTCTTT; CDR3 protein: CASSLSGDRGQEAFF
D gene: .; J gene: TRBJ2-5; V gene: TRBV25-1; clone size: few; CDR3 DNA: TGTGCCAGCAGTCCAAAGGGGAGGGAGACCCAGTACTTC; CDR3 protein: CASSPKGRETQYF
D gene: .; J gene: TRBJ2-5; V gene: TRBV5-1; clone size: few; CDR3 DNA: TGCGCCAGCAGCTTGAGGGCGGGTAACCAAGAGACCCAGTACTTC; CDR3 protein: CASSLRAGNQETQYF
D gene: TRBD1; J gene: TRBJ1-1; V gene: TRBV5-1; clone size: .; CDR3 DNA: TGCGCCAGCAGCCCGGACTCACCGGGACAGGAAGCTTTCTTT; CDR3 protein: CASSPDSPGQEAFF
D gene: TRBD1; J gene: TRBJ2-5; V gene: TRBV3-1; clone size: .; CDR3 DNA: TGTGCCAGCAACGACAGGGGCGCAGAGACCCAGTACTTC; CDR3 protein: CASNDRGAETQYF
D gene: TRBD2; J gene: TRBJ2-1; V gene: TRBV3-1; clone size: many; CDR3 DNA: TGTGCCAGCAGCCCTACTAGCGGATGGTTGAATGAGCAGTTCTTC; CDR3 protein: CASSPTSGWLNEQFF
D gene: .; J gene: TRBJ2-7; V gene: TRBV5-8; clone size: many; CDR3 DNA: TGTGCCAGCAGAACGTCCGGGGCAGCCGAGCAGTACTTC; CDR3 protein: CASRTSGAAEQYF
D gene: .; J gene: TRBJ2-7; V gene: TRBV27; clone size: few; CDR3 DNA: TGTGCCAGTCAGGGGGGCTACGAGCAGTACTTC; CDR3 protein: CASQGGYEQYF
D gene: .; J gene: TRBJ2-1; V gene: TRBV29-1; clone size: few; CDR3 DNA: TGCAGCGTTGATGGGGTGTCCGGAGAGCAGTTCTTC; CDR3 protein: CSVDGVSGEQFF
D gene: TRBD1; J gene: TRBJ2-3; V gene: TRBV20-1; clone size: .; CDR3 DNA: TGCAGTGCTCTATCCGGGACAGGGGCAGATACGCAGTATTTT; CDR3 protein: CSALSGTGADTQYF
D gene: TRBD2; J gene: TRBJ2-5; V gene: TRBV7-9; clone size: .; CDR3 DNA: TGTGCCAGCAGCCGAATTGGACTAGCGGGACAAGAGACCCAGTACTTC; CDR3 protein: CASSRIGLAGQETQYF